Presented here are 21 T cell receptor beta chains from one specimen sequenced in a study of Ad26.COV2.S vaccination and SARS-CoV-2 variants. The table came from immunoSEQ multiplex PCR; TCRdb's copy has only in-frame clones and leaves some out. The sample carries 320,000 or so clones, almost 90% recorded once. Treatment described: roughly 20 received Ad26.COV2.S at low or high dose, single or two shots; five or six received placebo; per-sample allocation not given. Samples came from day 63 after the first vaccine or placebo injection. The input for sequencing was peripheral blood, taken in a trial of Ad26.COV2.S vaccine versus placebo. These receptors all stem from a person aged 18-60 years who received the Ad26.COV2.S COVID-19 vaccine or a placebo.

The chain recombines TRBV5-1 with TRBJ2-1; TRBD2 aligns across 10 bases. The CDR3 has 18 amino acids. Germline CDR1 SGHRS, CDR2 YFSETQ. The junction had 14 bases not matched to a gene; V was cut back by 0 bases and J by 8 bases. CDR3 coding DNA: TGCGCCAGCAGCTTGGGTTGGCAGCGGGAGGGCCTAAGGCATGAGCAGTTCTTC. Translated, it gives CASSLGWQREGLRHEQFF.

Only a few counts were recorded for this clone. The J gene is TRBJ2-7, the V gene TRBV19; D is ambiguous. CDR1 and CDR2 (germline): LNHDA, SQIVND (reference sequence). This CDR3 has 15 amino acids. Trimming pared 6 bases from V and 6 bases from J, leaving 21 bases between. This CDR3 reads CASRDLVLSVGEQYF. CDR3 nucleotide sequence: TGTGCCAGTAGGGACCTGGTCCTTTCCGTCGGCGAGCAGTACTTC.

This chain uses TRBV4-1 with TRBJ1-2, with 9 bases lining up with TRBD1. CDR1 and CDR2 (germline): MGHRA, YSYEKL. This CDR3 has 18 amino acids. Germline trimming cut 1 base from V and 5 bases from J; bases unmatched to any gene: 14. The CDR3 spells CASSQGILATGGTYGYTF. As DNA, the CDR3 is TGCGCCAGCAGCCAAGGAATACTTGCGACAGGGGGGACGTATGGCTACACCTTC.

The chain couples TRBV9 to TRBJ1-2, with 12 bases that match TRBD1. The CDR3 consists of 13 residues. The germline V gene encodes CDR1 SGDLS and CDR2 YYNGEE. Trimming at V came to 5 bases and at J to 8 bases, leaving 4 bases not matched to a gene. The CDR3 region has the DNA TGTGCCAGCAGGGGACAGGGGGCAACCGGCTACACCTTC. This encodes CASRGQGATGYTF. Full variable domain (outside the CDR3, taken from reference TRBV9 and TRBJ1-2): DSGVTQTPKHLITATGQRVTLRCSPRSGDLSVYWYQQSLDQGLQFLIQYYNGEERAKGNILERFSAQQFPDLHSELNLSSLELGDSALYFCASRGQGATGYTFGSGTRLTVV.

As DNA, the CDR3 is TGTGCCAGCAGCGACCTGTTGGGAGGTTACGAGCAGTACGTC. This translates into CASSDLLGGYEQYV. V and J are TRBV2 and TRBJ2-7; D possibly corresponds to TRBD2 (6 bases). Germline assignment: CDR1 SNHLY and CDR2 FYNNEI. Trimming removed 6 bases at V and 4 bases at J, with 16 bases between. CDR3 length: 14 residues.

The CDR3 sequence: CASSRDRGDTEAFF. DNA of the CDR3: TGTGCCAGCAGTAGGGACAGGGGAGACACTGAAGCTTTCTTT. The rearrangement uses TRBV6-5 and TRBJ1-1, with 10 positions matching TRBD1. Germline CDR1 MNHEY, CDR2 SVGAGI. The J segment lost 3 bases and the V segment lost 5 bases, leaving 3 bases of the junction unmatched. The CDR3 is made up of 14 amino acids.

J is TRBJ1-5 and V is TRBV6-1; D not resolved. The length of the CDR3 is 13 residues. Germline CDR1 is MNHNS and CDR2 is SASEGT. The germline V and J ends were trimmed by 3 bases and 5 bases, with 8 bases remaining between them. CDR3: CASSEMMDQPQHF. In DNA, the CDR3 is TGTGCCAGCAGTGAGATGATGGATCAGCCCCAGCATTTT.

The CDR3 nucleotides are TGTGCCAGCAGCCAATCGTACAGGGATCAGCCCCAGCATTTT. Its protein product is CASSQSYRDQPQHF. The gene calls are TRBV16 and TRBJ1-5; a weak D match, TRBD1 (6 bases). This CDR3 has 14 residues. Germline V lookup: CDR1 KGHSY, CDR2 FQNENV. The V end was cut by 0 bases, the J end by 5 bases, with 8 bases between.

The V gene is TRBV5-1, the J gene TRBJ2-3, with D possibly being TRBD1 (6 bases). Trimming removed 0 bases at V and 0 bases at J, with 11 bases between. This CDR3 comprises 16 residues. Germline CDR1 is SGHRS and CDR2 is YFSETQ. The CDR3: CASSLVGATSTDTQYF. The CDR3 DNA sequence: TGCGCCAGCAGCTTGGTGGGGGCCACTAGCACAGATACGCAGTATTTT. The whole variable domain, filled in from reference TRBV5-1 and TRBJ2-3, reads KAGVTQTPRYLIKTRGQQVTLSCSPISGHRSVSWYQQTPGQGLQFLFEYFSETQRNKGNFPGRFSGRQFSNSRSEMNVSTLELGDSALYLCASSLVGATSTDTQYFGPGTRLTVL.

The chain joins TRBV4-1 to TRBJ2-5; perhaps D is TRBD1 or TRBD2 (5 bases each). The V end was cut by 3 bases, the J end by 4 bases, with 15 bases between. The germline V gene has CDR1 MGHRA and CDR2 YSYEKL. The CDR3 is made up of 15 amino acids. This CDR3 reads CASSHPGRQAETQYF. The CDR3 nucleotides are TGCGCCAGCAGCCACCCGGGACGCCAAGCAGAGACCCAGTACTTC.

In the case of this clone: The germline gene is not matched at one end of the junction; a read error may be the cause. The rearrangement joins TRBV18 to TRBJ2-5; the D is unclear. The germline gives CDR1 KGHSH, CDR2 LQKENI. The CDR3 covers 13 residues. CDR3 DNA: TGTGCCAGCTCGCCACGTACACAAGAGACCCAGTACTTC. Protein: CASSPRTQETQYF.

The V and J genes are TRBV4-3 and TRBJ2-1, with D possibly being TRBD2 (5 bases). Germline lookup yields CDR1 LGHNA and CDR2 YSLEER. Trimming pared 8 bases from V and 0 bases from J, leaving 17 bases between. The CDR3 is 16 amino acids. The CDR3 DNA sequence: TGCGCCAGCCAGCCGGATGGGAGAGGCTCCTACAATGAGCAGTTCTTC. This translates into CASQPDGRGSYNEQFF.

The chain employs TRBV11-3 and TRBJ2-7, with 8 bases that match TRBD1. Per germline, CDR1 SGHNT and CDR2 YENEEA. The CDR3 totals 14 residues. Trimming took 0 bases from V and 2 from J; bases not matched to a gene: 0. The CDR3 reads CASSLDRGPYEQYF. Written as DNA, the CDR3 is TGTGCCAGCAGCTTAGACAGGGGGCCCTACGAGCAGTACTTC. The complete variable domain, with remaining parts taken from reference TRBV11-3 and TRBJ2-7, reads EAGVVQSPRYKIIEKKQPVAFWCNPISGHNTLYWYLQNLGQGPELLIRYENEEAVDDSQLPKDRFSAERLKGVDSTLKIQPAELGDSAVYLCASSLDRGPYEQYFGPGTRLTVT.

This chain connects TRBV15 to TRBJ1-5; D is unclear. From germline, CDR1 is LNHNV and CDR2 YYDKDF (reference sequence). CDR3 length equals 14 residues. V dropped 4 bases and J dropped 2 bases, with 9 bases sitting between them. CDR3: CATSIVMGNQPQHF. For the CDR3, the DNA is TGTGCCACCAGCATTGTGATGGGCAATCAGCCCCAGCATTTT.

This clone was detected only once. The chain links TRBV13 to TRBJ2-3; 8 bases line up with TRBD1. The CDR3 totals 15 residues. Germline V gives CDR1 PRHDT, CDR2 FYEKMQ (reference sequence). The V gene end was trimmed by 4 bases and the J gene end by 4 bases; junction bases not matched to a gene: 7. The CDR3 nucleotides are TGTGCCAGCAGCTCGACTAAACAGGGGGCAGATACGCAGTATTTT. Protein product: CASSSTKQGADTQYF.

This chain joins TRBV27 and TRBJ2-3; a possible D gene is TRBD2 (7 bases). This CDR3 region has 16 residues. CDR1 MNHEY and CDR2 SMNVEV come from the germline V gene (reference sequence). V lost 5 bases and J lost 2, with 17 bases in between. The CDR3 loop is CASSLKKGGATDTQYF. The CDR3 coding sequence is TGTGCCAGCAGTCTCAAAAAGGGGGGGGCCACAGATACGCAGTATTTT.

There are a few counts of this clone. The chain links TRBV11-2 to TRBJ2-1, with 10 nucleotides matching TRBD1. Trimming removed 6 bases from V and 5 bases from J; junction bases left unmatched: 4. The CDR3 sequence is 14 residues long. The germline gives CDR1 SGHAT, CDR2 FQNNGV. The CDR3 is CASRQGTGDNEQFF. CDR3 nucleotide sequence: TGTGCCAGCAGACAAGGGACAGGGGACAATGAGCAGTTCTTC.

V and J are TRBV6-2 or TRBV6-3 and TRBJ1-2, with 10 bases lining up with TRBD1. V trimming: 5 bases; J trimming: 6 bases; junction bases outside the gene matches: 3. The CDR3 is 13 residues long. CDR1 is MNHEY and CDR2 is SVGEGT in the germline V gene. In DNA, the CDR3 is TGTGCCAGCAGTCCAGGGACAGGGGATGGCTACACCTTC. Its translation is CASSPGTGDGYTF.

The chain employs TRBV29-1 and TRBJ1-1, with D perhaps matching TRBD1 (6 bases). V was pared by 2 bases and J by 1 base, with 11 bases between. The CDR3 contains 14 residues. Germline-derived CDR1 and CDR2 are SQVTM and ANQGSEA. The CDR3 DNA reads TGCAGCGTTGAAAAGCCAGGGGCGAACACTGAAGCTTTCTTT. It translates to CSVEKPGANTEAFF. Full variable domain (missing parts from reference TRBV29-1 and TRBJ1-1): SAVISQKPSRDICQRGTSLTIQCQVDSQVTMMFWYRQQPGQSLTLIATANQGSEATYESGFVIDKFPISRPNLTFSTLTVSNMSPEDSSIYLCSVEKPGANTEAFFGQGTRLTVV.

CDR3 protein: CASSLAQYNEQFF. In DNA form, the CDR3 reads TGTGCCAGCAGTTTAGCTCAATACAATGAGCAGTTCTTC. The chain couples TRBV27 to TRBJ2-1; D is unclear. Germline CDR1 is MNHEY and CDR2 is SMNVEV (reference sequence). V was shortened by 2 bases and J by 4 bases, with 6 bases between the two germline ends. The CDR3 covers 13 residues.

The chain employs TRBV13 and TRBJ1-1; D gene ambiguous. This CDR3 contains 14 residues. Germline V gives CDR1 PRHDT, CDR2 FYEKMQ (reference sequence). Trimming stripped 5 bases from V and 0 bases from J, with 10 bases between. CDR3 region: CASSPDLMNTEAFF. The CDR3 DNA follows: TGTGCCAGCAGCCCGGATCTGATGAACACTGAAGCTTTCTTT.